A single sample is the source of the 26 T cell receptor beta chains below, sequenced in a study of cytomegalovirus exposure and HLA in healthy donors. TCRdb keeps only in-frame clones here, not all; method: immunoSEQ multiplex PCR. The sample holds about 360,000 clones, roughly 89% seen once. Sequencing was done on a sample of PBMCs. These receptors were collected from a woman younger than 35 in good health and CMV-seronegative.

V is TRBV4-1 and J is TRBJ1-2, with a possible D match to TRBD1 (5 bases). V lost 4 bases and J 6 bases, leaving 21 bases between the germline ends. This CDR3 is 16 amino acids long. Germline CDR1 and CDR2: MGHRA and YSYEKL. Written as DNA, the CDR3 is TGCGCCAGCAGCCCCCCCGGTAAAGGGGTAGGGGATGGCTACACCTTC. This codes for CASSPPGKGVGDGYTF.

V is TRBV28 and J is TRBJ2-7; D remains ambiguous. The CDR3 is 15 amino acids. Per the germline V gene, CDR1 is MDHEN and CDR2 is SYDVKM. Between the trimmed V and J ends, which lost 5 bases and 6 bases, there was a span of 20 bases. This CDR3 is CASSARSSLESEQYF. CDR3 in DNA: TGTGCCAGCAGTGCTCGGAGTTCCCTTGAATCCGAGCAGTACTTC.

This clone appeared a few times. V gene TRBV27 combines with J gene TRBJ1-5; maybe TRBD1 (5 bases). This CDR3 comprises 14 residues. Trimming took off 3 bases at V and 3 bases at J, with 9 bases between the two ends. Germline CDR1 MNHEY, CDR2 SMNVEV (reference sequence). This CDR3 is CASSFQGHNQPQHF. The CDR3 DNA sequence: TGTGCCAGCAGTTTTCAGGGCCACAATCAGCCCCAGCATTTT.

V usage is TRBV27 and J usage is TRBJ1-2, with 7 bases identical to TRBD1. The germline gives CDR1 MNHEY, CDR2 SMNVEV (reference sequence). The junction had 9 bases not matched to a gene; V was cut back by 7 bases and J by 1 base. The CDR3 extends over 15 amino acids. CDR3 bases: TGTGCCAGCACCGACCGAGGGGGCGATAACTATGGCTACACCTTC. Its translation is CASTDRGGDNYGYTF.

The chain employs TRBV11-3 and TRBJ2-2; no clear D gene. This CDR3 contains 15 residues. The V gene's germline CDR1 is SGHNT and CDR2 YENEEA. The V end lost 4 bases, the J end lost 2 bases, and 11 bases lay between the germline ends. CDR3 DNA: TGTGCCAGCAGCTCTCAGGTCCCCAACACCGGGGAGCTGTTTTTT. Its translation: CASSSQVPNTGELFF. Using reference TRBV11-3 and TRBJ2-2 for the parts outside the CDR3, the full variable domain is EAGVVQSPRYKIIEKKQPVAFWCNPISGHNTLYWYLQNLGQGPELLIRYENEEAVDDSQLPKDRFSAERLKGVDSTLKIQPAELGDSAVYLCASSSQVPNTGELFFGEGSRLTVL.

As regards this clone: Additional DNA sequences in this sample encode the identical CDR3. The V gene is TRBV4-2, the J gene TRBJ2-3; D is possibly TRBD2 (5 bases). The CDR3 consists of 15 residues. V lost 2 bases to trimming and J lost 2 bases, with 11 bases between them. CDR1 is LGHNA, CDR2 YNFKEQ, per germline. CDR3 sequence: CASSQSGLNTDTQYF. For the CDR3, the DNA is TGTGCCAGCAGCCAAAGCGGCCTCAACACAGATACGCAGTATTTT.

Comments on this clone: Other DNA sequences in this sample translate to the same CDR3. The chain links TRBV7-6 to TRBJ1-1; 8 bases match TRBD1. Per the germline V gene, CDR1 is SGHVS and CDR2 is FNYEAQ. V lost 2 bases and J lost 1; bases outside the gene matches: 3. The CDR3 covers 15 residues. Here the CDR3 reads CASSLRQGTNTEAFF. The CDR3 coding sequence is TGTGCCAGCAGCTTACGACAGGGGACGAACACTGAAGCTTTCTTT.

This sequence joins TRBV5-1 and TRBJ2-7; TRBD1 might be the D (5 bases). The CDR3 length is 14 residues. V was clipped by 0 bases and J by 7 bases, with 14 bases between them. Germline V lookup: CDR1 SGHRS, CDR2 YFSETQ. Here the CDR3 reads CASSLGGAVWEQYF. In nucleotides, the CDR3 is TGCGCCAGCAGCTTGGGGGGCGCGGTATGGGAGCAGTACTTC.

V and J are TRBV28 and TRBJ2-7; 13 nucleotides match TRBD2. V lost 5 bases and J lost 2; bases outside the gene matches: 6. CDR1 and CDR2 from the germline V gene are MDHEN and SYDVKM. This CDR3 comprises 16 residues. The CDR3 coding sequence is TGTGCCAGCAGTATCGGGACTAGCGGGGCCCCCTACGAGCAGTACTTC. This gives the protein CASSIGTSGAPYEQYF.

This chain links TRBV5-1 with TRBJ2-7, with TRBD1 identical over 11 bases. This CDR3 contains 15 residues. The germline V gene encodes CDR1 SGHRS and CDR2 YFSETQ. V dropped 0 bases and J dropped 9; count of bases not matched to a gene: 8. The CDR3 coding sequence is TGCGCCAGCAGCTTGGATAGGACAGGGGGCATAGGGCAGTACTTC. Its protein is CASSLDRTGGIGQYF.

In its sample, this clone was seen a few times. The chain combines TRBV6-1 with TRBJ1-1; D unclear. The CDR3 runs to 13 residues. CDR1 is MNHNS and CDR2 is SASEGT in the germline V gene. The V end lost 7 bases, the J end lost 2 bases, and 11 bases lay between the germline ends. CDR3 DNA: TGTGCCAGCATTACGGAGAGAAACACTGAAGCTTTCTTT. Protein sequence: CASITERNTEAFF.

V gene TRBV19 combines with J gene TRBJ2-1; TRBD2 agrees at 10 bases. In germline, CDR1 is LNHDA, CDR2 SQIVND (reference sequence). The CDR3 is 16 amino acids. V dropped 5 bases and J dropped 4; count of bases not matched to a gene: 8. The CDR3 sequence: CASSARTSGVYNEQFF. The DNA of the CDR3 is TGTGCCAGTAGTGCCCGGACTAGCGGAGTTTACAATGAGCAGTTCTTC.

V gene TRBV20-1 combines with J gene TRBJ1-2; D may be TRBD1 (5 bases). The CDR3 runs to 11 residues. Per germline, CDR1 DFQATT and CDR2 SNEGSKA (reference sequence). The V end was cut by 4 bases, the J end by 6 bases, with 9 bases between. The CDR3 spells CSATGNDGYTF. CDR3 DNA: TGCAGTGCTACAGGGAATGATGGCTACACCTTC.

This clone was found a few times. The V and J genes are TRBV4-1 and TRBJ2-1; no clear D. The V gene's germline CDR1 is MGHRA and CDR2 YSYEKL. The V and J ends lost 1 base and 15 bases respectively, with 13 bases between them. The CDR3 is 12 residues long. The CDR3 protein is CASSQAGGPRFF. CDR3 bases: TGCGCCAGCAGCCAAGCCGGCGGTCCGAGGTTCTTC.

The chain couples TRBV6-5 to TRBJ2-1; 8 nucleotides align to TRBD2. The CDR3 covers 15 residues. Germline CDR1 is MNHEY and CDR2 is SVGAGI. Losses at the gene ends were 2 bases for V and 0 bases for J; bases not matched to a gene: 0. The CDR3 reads CASSYGTSSYNEQFF. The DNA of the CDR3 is TGTGCCAGCAGTTACGGGACTAGCTCCTACAATGAGCAGTTCTTC.

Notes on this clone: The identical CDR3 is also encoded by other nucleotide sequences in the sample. The chain's CDR3 is CASSVGLAAYNEQFF. The CDR3 DNA reads as TGTGCCAGCAGCGTAGGACTAGCGGCCTACAATGAGCAGTTCTTC. The chain couples TRBV9 to TRBJ2-1, with 9 bases identical to TRBD2. The germline CDR1 and CDR2 sequences are SGDLS and YYNGEE. This CDR3 comprises 15 residues. Losses at the gene ends were 0 bases for V and 2 bases for J; bases not matched to a gene: 0.

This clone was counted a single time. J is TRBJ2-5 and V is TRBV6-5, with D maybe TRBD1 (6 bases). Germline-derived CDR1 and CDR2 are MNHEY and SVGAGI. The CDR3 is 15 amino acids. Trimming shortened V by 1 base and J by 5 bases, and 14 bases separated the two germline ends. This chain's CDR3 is CASSYYGGGGETQYF. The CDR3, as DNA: TGTGCCAGCAGTTACTATGGGGGCGGTGGGGAGACCCAGTACTTC.

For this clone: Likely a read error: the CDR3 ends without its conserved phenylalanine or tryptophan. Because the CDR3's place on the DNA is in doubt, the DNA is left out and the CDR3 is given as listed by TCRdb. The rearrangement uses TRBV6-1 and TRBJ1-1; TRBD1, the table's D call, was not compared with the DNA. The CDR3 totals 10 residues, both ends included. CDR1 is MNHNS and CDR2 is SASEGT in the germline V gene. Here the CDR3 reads CASSNRVVSI.

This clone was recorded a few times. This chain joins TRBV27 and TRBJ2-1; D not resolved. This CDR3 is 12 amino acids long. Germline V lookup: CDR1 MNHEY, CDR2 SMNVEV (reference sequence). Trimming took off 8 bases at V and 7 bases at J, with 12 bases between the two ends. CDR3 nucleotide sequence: TGTGCCAGCCACTATAGTCCTAATGAGCAGTTCTTC. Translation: CASHYSPNEQFF.

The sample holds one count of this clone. CDR3 nucleotides: TGTGCCAGCAGTGATAGCGGGGGTCTTTGGGGTGACAAAAACATTCAGTACTTC. Translated, it gives CASSDSGGLWGDKNIQYF. The genes are TRBV25-1 and TRBJ2-4; 9 positions agree with TRBD2. With 3 bases clipped from V and 3 bases from J, the junction kept 12 bases outside the gene matches. Per the germline V gene, CDR1 is MGHDK and CDR2 is SYGVNS. This CDR3 region has 18 residues. Filled out from reference TRBV25-1 and TRBJ2-4, the complete variable domain reads EADIYQTPRYLVIGTGKKITLECSQTMGHDKMYWYQQDPGMELHLIHYSYGVNSTEKGDLSSESTVSRIRTEHFPLTLESARPSHTSQYLCASSDSGGLWGDKNIQYFGAGTRLSVL.

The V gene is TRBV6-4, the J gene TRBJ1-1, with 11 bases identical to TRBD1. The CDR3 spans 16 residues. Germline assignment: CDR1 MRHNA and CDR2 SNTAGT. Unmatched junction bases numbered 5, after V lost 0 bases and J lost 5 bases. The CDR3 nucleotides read TGTGCCAGCAGTGACTCCGGACAGGGGGCGATGACTGAAGCTTTCTTT. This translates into CASSDSGQGAMTEAFF.

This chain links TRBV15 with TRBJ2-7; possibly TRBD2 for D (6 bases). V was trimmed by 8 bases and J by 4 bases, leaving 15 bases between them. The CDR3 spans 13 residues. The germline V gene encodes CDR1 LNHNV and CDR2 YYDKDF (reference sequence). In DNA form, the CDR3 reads TGTGCCACCCAACCGGCAGGGAGGTACGAGCAGTACTTC. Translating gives CATQPAGRYEQYF.

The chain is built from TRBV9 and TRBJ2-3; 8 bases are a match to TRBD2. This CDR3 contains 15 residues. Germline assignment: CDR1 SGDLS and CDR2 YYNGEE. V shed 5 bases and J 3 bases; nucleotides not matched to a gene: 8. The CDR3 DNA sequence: TGTGCCAGCAGTCGTAGCGGGGTGGGGACAGATACGCAGTATTTT. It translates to CASSRSGVGTDTQYF.

The CDR3 reads CASSFLQEGNYGYTF. The DNA for the CDR3 is TGTGCCAGCAGCTTCTTACAGGAAGGGAACTATGGCTACACCTTC. The gene calls are TRBV7-9 and TRBJ1-2; tentatively, D is TRBD1 (5 bases). V lost 3 bases, J lost 2 bases, and 13 bases lay in between. The CDR3 sequence is 15 residues long. CDR1 and CDR2 (germline): SEHNR, FQNEAQ (reference sequence).

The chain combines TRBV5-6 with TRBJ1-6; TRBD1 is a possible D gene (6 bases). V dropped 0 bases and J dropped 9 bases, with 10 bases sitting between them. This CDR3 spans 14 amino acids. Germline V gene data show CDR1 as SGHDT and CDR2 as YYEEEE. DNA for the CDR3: TGTGCCAGCAGCTTGGACAGGGTAAGTTCACCCCTCCACTTT. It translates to CASSLDRVSSPLHF.

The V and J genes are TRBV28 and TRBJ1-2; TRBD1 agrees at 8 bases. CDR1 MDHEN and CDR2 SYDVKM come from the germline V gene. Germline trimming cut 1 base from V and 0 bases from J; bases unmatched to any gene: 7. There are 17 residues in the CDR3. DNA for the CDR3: TGTGCCAGCAGTTTATATACAGGGGGGGATACTAACTATGGCTACACCTTC. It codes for CASSLYTGGDTNYGYTF.